The table lists the clone carrying this TCR beta chain with a few counts. Its specificity is unknown. These data come from a study of CD8+ T cells in alopecia areata. In the study overall: Once tofacitinib had been taken for 6 to 18 months, 6 months off drug followed.

V shed 0 bases, J shed 5 bases, and the junction held 10 bases outside the gene matches. Germline V CDR1 and CDR2: SGHAT, FQNNGV. CDR3 length: 17 amino acids. Separation by sorting yielded CD4+ and CD8+ T cells from PBMCs. Extracted from the samples, RNA was reverse transcribed into cDNA to serve as the sequencing template. Assay: immunoSEQ multiplex PCR; the TCRdb copy retains only in-frame clones and omits some. Of around 130,000 clones in the sample, roughly 61% were seen once. General study results and limits: More clonal than normal scalp was lesional scalp, particularly alopecia totalis/universalis. Normal skin's resident alphabeta T cells are also sequenced in scalp samples.

The sequence was collected from a human donor with alopecia areata. The sample was CD4+ T cells sorted from blood, taken at week 0. This sequence joins TRBV11-2 and TRBJ2-3, with 8 bases identical to TRBD1. The CDR3 DNA is TGTGCCAGCAGCTTAGATCAGGAGGACAGGGTAGAAGATACGCAGTATTTT. Its translation: CASSLDQEDRVEDTQYF.